This T cell receptor beta chain was sequenced during a study of blood T cell repertoires in COVID-19. Whole-study context: The United States, Italy and Spain provided the acute and convalescent COVID-19 samples. PBMCs, B-cell-depleted T cells, or T cells provided the cDNA or gDNA that made up the material.

Per the authors' pipeline: It was from reference gene primer amplification that nucleated cell counts were estimated. Sequenced by immunoSEQ multiplex PCR; TCRdb stores in-frame clones only, minus some. Clonal size and the V and J genes are those of that table, whereas D and trimming came from the DNA. Of around 130,000 clones detected, around nine tenths appear once; the ten largest clones hold about 5.8%. This sequence originates from a human donor in a cohort sampled during active COVID-19. Sequencing input: peripheral blood.

The CDR3 spells CASRPKEAEYYNEQFF. CDR3 bases: TGTGCCAGTAGGCCTAAAGAGGCAGAGTACTACAATGAGCAGTTCTTC. The rearrangement uses TRBV19 and TRBJ2-1, with D uncertain. The germline gives CDR1 LNHDA, CDR2 SQIVND (reference sequence). The CDR3 is made up of 16 amino acids. V was clipped by 6 bases and J by 3 bases, with 18 bases between them.